The 20 T cell receptor beta chains reported below all come from one sample, sequenced in a study of blood T cell repertoires in COVID-19. The protocol was immunoSEQ multiplex PCR, while the TCRdb copy is restricted to in-frame clones and leaves out a portion. The profile covers around 290,000 clones, with around 88% appearing a single time and around 14% taken by the ten largest. Material: peripheral blood. These receptors all stem from a woman in her 70s with COVID-19, enrolled during active disease.

The V and J genes are TRBV27 and TRBJ2-2, with 7 bases aligning to TRBD2. Unmatched junction bases numbered 5, after V lost 6 bases and J lost 1 base. This CDR3 has 15 amino acids. The germline V gene encodes CDR1 MNHEY and CDR2 SMNVEV (reference sequence). The CDR3: CASSAGGWNTGELFF. In DNA, the CDR3 is TGTGCCAGCAGCGCCGGGGGGTGGAACACCGGGGAGCTGTTTTTT.

The chain is built from TRBV5-6 and TRBJ1-5; D possibly corresponds to TRBD1 (6 bases). The V gene lost 0 bases and the J gene lost 2 bases, with 18 bases spanning the gap. The CDR3 consists of 18 residues. Per the germline V gene, CDR1 is SGHDT and CDR2 is YYEEEE. In nucleotides, the CDR3 is TGTGCCAGCAGCTTGGGGGGGCCGGGAGGAATGGGCAATCAGCCCCAGCATTTT. Its protein is CASSLGGPGGMGNQPQHF.

The chain recombines TRBV28 with TRBJ2-7; D perhaps matches TRBD1 (5 bases). CDR3 length: 14 residues. V lost 10 bases and J 7 bases, leaving 23 bases between the germline ends. The germline CDR1 and CDR2 sequences are MDHEN and SYDVKM. The CDR3 sequence: CATHRRQQMGEQYF. CDR3 DNA sequence: TGTGCCACCCACCGGAGACAGCAAATGGGGGAGCAGTACTTC.

This chain links TRBV5-4 with TRBJ1-5; 8 bases line up with TRBD1. CDR3 length equals 15 residues. CDR1 SGHNT and CDR2 YYREEE come from the germline V gene (reference sequence). The trim removed 1 base at V and 6 bases at J, leaving 6 bases unmatched. Here the CDR3 reads CASSLNGQGGQPQHF. The CDR3 DNA follows: TGTGCCAGCAGCTTGAACGGACAGGGAGGTCAGCCCCAGCATTTT.

This clone appeared a single time. The rearrangement links TRBV19 to TRBJ1-1, with 10 bases matching TRBD1. There are 17 residues in the CDR3. The junction had 14 bases not matched to a gene; V was cut back by 5 bases and J by 5 bases. Germline CDR1 reads LNHDA; CDR2 reads SQIVND (reference sequence). CDR3 protein: CASSPRDRGVERTEAFF. In DNA, the CDR3 is TGTGCCAGTAGTCCAAGGGACAGGGGCGTAGAGAGGACTGAAGCTTTCTTT.

The chain employs TRBV29-1 and TRBJ1-1; TRBD1 is a possible D gene (6 bases). CDR1 is SQVTM, CDR2 ANQGSEA, per germline. Trimming left V 3 bases short and J 4 bases short, with 9 bases between. CDR3 length: 12 residues. The CDR3 protein is CSVDQGSTEAFF. The CDR3 DNA sequence: TGCAGCGTTGATCAGGGGAGCACTGAAGCTTTCTTT.

The V and J genes are TRBV21-1 and TRBJ2-7; TRBD2, the D gene given by the table, was not confirmed from the DNA. TRBV21-1 corresponds to a pseudogene. The CDR3 spans 16 residues. In nucleotides, the CDR3 is TGTGCCAGCAGCAAAGCGGTAGCGCAGGAGCCGTACGAGCAGTACTTC. It is translated as CASSKAVAQEPYEQYF.

The chain uses TRBV10-3 and TRBJ1-1, with D unresolved. V lost 9 bases and J 0 bases, leaving 5 bases between the germline ends. Germline V gene data show CDR1 as ENHRY and CDR2 as SYGVKD. This CDR3 spans 11 amino acids. The CDR3 reads CAIGLNTEAFF. The CDR3 DNA reads as TGTGCCATTGGGCTGAACACTGAAGCTTTCTTT.

The rearrangement links TRBV27 to TRBJ1-2; TRBD1 aligns across 7 bases. CDR1 is MNHEY, CDR2 SMNVEV, per germline (reference sequence). The ends lost 10 bases at V and 7 bases at J; junction bases unmatched: 15. The CDR3 loop spans 14 amino acids. The CDR3 region has the DNA TGTGCCACTCCGGGACAGCTCGAGTTTTGTGGCTACACCTTC. It is translated as CATPGQLEFCGYTF.

This clone was recorded once. The chain combines TRBV19 with TRBJ2-7; 8 positions agree with TRBD2. With 3 bases clipped from V and 1 base from J, the junction kept 5 bases outside the gene matches. CDR1 LNHDA and CDR2 SQIVND come from the germline V gene (reference sequence). The CDR3 has 15 residues. CDR3 loop: CASSMASGSSYEQYF. In nucleotides, the CDR3 is TGTGCCAGTAGTATGGCTAGCGGGTCGTCCTACGAGCAGTACTTC.

V is TRBV28 and J is TRBJ2-3; TRBD1 aligns across 10 bases. The CDR3 extends over 15 amino acids. The junction had 8 bases not matched to a gene; V was cut back by 6 bases and J by 5 bases. Per the germline V gene, CDR1 is MDHEN and CDR2 is SYDVKM. The CDR3 here is CASRIGTGVEDTQYF. CDR3 nucleotide sequence: TGTGCCAGCAGGATCGGGACAGGGGTCGAAGATACGCAGTATTTT.

V gene TRBV9 combines with J gene TRBJ2-5; 8 bases agree with TRBD2. With 4 bases clipped from V and 5 bases from J, the junction kept 10 bases outside the gene matches. This CDR3 contains 15 residues. Germline V gene lookup returns CDR1 SGDLS and CDR2 YYNGEE. The CDR3 sequence: CASSPSGGGRETQYF. CDR3 coding DNA: TGTGCCAGCAGCCCCTCCGGGGGGGGGAGGGAGACCCAGTACTTC.

This chain links TRBV29-1 with TRBJ2-3; 7 bases match TRBD1. V shed 6 bases and J 2 bases; nucleotides not matched to a gene: 8. CDR1 and CDR2 from the germline V gene are SQVTM and ANQGSEA. This CDR3 comprises 14 residues. CDR3 residues: CSVQGTGVTDTQYF. CDR3 nucleotide sequence: TGCAGCGTCCAGGGTACAGGGGTCACAGATACGCAGTATTTT.

The chain has TRBV5-6 and TRBJ1-6; TRBD1 might be the D (5 bases). Germline V gene lookup returns CDR1 SGHDT and CDR2 YYEEEE. The V end lost 4 bases, the J end lost 0 bases, and 8 bases lay between the germline ends. The CDR3 covers 15 residues. The chain's CDR3 is CASSLQVSYNSPLHF. Written as DNA, the CDR3 is TGTGCCAGCAGCCTACAGGTCTCCTATAATTCACCCCTCCACTTT.

This clone showed up just a few times. The chain carries TRBV6-5 and TRBJ2-7; tentative D call: TRBD1 (7 bases). Germline CDR1 and CDR2: MNHEY and SVGAGI. Trimming stripped 7 bases from V and 5 bases from J, with 21 bases between. This CDR3 comprises 15 residues. The CDR3 nucleotides read TGTGCCAGCATTCCAAGAGCAGGGGGGTTCCACGAGCAGTACTTC. It specifies CASIPRAGGFHEQYF.

This clone has only a few counts. The CDR3 DNA reads as TGTGCCAGCTCACCTATGACAGGGGGCTACTCTGGGGCCAACGTCCTGACTTTC. This codes for CASSPMTGGYSGANVLTF. This chain joins TRBV18 and TRBJ2-6; 10 bases match TRBD1. The germline gives CDR1 KGHSH, CDR2 LQKENI. The CDR3 covers 18 residues. With V trimmed by 3 bases and J by 0 bases, 5 bases remained unmatched.

This clone occurred once. The chain is built from TRBV6-5 and TRBJ2-3, with D tentatively TRBD2 (6 bases). V was trimmed by 2 bases and J by 5 bases, leaving 11 bases between them. The CDR3 extends over 14 amino acids. Germline values: CDR1 MNHEY, CDR2 SVGAGI. As DNA, the CDR3 is TGTGCCAGCAGTTACGGGCCGGGAGAAGATACGCAGTATTTT. Translated, it gives CASSYGPGEDTQYF.

This chain uses TRBV7-3 with TRBJ2-5; tentative D call: TRBD2 (5 bases). Germline CDR1 and CDR2: SGHTA and FQGTGA. Trimming pared 7 bases from V and 1 base from J, leaving 16 bases between. The CDR3 loop spans 15 amino acids. The CDR3 here is CASIGPLAPQETQYF. The CDR3 bases are TGTGCCAGCATAGGGCCCCTAGCCCCCCAAGAGACCCAGTACTTC.

This chain uses TRBV7-9 with TRBJ2-6; 7 bases line up with TRBD1. V shed 1 base, J shed 0 bases, and the junction held 6 bases outside the gene matches. Germline V gene lookup returns CDR1 SEHNR and CDR2 FQNEAQ (reference sequence). This CDR3 contains 18 residues. The CDR3 loop reads CASSLGGQARSGANVLTF. CDR3 DNA: TGTGCCAGCAGCTTAGGTGGACAGGCCCGCTCTGGGGCCAACGTCCTGACTTTC. The full variable domain, rest sourced from reference TRBV7-9 and TRBJ2-6, is DTGVSQNPRHKITKRGQNVTFRCDPISEHNRLYWYRQTLGQGPEFLTYFQNEAQLEKSRLLSDRFSAERPKGSFSTLEIQRTEQGDSAMYLCASSLGGQARSGANVLTFGAGSRLTVL.

This chain joins TRBV28 and TRBJ1-5; D perhaps matches TRBD1 (6 bases). Germline loops: CDR1 MDHEN, CDR2 SYDVKM. The V gene lost 5 bases and the J gene lost 4 bases, with 15 bases spanning the gap. The CDR3 loop spans 15 amino acids. The CDR3 nucleotides read TGTGCCAGCAGTCTCCTACAGGGAGGGAATCAGCCCCAGCATTTT. This translates into CASSLLQGGNQPQHF.